This TCR beta chain was observed in a study of OX40 agonist ivuxolimab in advanced cancers. The count of this clone is one. Here immunoSEQ multiplex PCR was the method, and the copy in TCRdb shows in-frame clones only, minus some. The table lists about 68,000 clones, approximately 82% of them singletons, with 1.5% to 2% in the top ten. CDR1 and CDR2 from the germline V gene are MNHEY and SMNVEV (reference sequence). V was clipped by 3 bases and J by 6 bases, with 12 bases between them. The CDR3 sequence is 14 residues long. The TCR comes from an adult with an advanced solid tumor such as melanoma, head and neck, liver or kidney cancer. This chain uses TRBV27 with TRBJ1-5, with a weak D call TRBD1 (6 bases). The material sequenced was CD4+ or CD8+ T cells sorted from blood, taken in a trial of the OX40 agonist ivuxolimab. This CDR3 is CASSFGGVGQPQHF. For the CDR3, the DNA is TGTGCCAGCAGTTTTGGGGGCGTAGGTCAGCCCCAGCATTTT.